This T cell receptor (beta chain) stems from a study of response to subunit inactivated influenza vaccine. TCRdb re-analysed the RT-PCR reads in MiXCR, keeping a single row per CDR3 protein. The sample yields approximately 530,000 distinct CDR3 sequences, around 8% seen once. The CDR3 covers 13 residues. V lost 4 bases to trimming and J lost 8 bases, with 11 bases between them. Germline-derived CDR1 and CDR2 are ENHRY and SYGVKD. Study results and caveats: After each seasonal influenza vaccination, few new T cells are recruited, the authors suggested.

Points on this clonotype: The antigen remains undetermined.

The TCR sequence derives from a man aged 50 to 69 who received an inactivated influenza vaccine. This chain connects TRBV10-3 to TRBJ1-4; D unclear. This specimen consisted of PBMCs from blood, obtained around 25 months after vaccination. This CDR3 is CAISVMLAEKLFF. The CDR3 DNA reads as TGTGCCATCAGTGTAATGTTGGCCGAAAAACTGTTTTTT.